This T cell receptor (beta chain) was sequenced in a study of T cells in Graves' hyperthyroidism and ophthalmopathy. General observations from the study: Ophthalmopathy was predicted by the model a median of approximately 6 months ahead of onset. Peripheral blood also featured most of the thyroid clonotypes expanded above 0.001. Classification by a 13 V-J model distinguished ophthalmopathy from stable hyperthyroidism.

By share, this clonotype counts as medium-sized. Antigen specificity is unknown. The germline V gene encodes CDR1 DFQATT and CDR2 SNEGSKA (reference sequence). V lost 0 bases and J 1 base, leaving 12 bases between the germline ends. CDR3 size: 15 residues. Exclusions: uncontrolled infection, other autoimmune disease, pregnancy, lactation. Amplification targeted TCR beta CDR3 regions from RNA transcripts. Initially, a first-round RT-PCR of the TCR CDR3 employed the HTBI primer set. TCRdb analysed the multiplex PCR reads with MiXCR anew, one entry per CDR3 protein. The sample has 350,000 to 400,000 distinct CDR3 sequences; 19% are singletons.

This TCR came from a woman aged 18-35 years with Graves' hyperthyroidism. The material sequenced was blood. The rearrangement joins TRBV20-1 to TRBJ1-1; possible D gene TRBD1, 5 bases. CDR3 nucleotide sequence: TGCAGTGCTAGAGACGTGGGACGGGAGAACACTGAAGCTTTCTTT. It codes for CSARDVGRENTEAFF.